These 17 T cell receptor beta chains originate from one sample sequenced in a study of T cell changes during pregnancy in multiple sclerosis. Sequenced by immunoSEQ multiplex PCR; TCRdb stores in-frame clones only, minus some. The repertoire holds 40,000 to 55,000 clones, with roughly 87% as singletons. This material consisted of CD4+ T cells from peripheral blood mononuclear cells, taken after pregnancy. These receptors were obtained from a female donor with multiple sclerosis, enrolled in a pregnancy study.

The chain combines TRBV30 with TRBJ2-5, with 7 bases matching TRBD2. With V trimmed by 5 bases and J by 10 bases, 13 bases remained unmatched. The CDR3 contains 13 residues. Germline CDR1 is GTSNPN and CDR2 is SVGIG (reference sequence). CDR3 loop: CAWDDGLDGCQYF. CDR3 sequence (DNA): TGTGCCTGGGACGACGGACTAGATGGGTGCCAGTACTTC.

The chain recombines TRBV4-1 with TRBJ1-5; no reliable D call. Germline CDR1 MGHRA, CDR2 YSYEKL. This CDR3 is 19 amino acids long. The V and J ends lost 1 base and 0 bases respectively, with 19 bases between them. The CDR3 coding sequence is TGCGCCAGCAGCCAAGGGCAGGACTACGGATACTTTAGCAATCAGCCCCAGCATTTT. Amino acid sequence: CASSQGQDYGYFSNQPQHF.

The chain recombines TRBV5-1 with TRBJ1-1, with a possible D match to TRBD1 (5 bases). The CDR3 loop spans 12 amino acids. Looked up from germline, CDR1 is SGHRS and CDR2 is YFSETQ. Trimming cost V 2 bases and J 7 bases, with 9 bases left between them. CDR3: CASSFGTGEAFF. The CDR3 DNA reads as TGCGCCAGCAGCTTCGGAACAGGTGAAGCTTTCTTT.

The V gene is TRBV5-1, the J gene TRBJ2-2, with 7 bases that match TRBD1. J lost 2 bases, V lost 4 bases, and 8 bases had no gene match. The CDR3 runs 16 residues. Germline V gene lookup returns CDR1 SGHRS and CDR2 YFSETQ. The CDR3 loop is CASSLRQGQNTGELFF. Here the CDR3 DNA reads TGCGCCAGCAGCCTCAGACAGGGACAAAACACCGGGGAGCTGTTTTTT.

The genes are TRBV25-1 and TRBJ2-1; a weak D match, TRBD1 (5 bases). The CDR3 loop spans 12 amino acids. CDR1 MGHDK and CDR2 SYGVNS come from the germline V gene. Between the trimmed V and J ends, which lost 6 bases and 3 bases, there was a span of 6 bases. The CDR3 sequence is CASRDSYNEQFF. The CDR3 coding sequence is TGTGCCAGCAGAGACAGCTACAATGAGCAGTTCTTC. The whole variable domain, filled in from reference TRBV25-1 and TRBJ2-1, reads EADIYQTPRYLVIGTGKKITLECSQTMGHDKMYWYQQDPGMELHLIHYSYGVNSTEKGDLSSESTVSRIRTEHFPLTLESARPSHTSQYLCASRDSYNEQFFGPGTRLTVL.

The chain recombines TRBV19 with TRBJ2-1, with 7 nucleotides matching TRBD2. The germline V gene encodes CDR1 LNHDA and CDR2 SQIVND (reference sequence). V shed 4 bases, J shed 6 bases, and the junction held 6 bases outside the gene matches. This CDR3 is 14 amino acids long. CDR3 sequence: CASSNPGRGNEQFF. DNA of the CDR3: TGTGCCAGTAGTAACCCTGGGAGGGGCAATGAGCAGTTCTTC.

This chain joins TRBV10-2 and TRBJ1-1, with TRBD1 as a possible D gene (6 bases). CDR1 and CDR2 (germline): WSHSY, SAAADI. V dropped 2 bases and J dropped 1 base, with 8 bases sitting between them. CDR3 length: 14 residues. Written as DNA, the CDR3 is TGCGCCAGCAGTGAGCCGACAGGGAACACTGAAGCTTTCTTT. Translated, it gives CASSEPTGNTEAFF.

This sequence joins TRBV7-2 and TRBJ2-3; D remains unclear. CDR1 is SGHTA, CDR2 FQGNSA, per germline. The length of the CDR3 is 12 residues. Trimming removed 4 bases at V and 2 bases at J, with 4 bases between. The CDR3 protein is CASSYYTDTQYF. CDR3 DNA sequence: TGTGCCAGCAGCTATTACACAGATACGCAGTATTTT.

The CDR3 spells CASSLHSSYEQYF. CDR3 bases: TGTGCCAGCAGTTTACACAGCTCCTACGAGCAGTACTTC. The J gene is TRBJ2-7, the V gene TRBV27; D is ambiguous. This CDR3 has 13 residues. Trimming pared 2 bases from V and 0 bases from J, leaving 5 bases between. The germline gives CDR1 MNHEY, CDR2 SMNVEV (reference sequence).

The J gene is TRBJ2-7, the V gene TRBV28, with a tentative D call TRBD2 (6 bases). This CDR3 is 14 amino acids long. Germline V lookup: CDR1 MDHEN, CDR2 SYDVKM. The V end lost 4 bases, the J end lost 0 bases, and 10 bases lay between the germline ends. This CDR3 is CASSSFSGSYEQYF. CDR3 DNA sequence: TGTGCCAGCAGTTCATTTAGCGGCTCCTACGAGCAGTACTTC.

This clone came up once. V is TRBV7-3 and J is TRBJ2-3; 15 bases are shared with TRBD2. Unmatched junction bases numbered 8, after V lost 5 bases and J lost 2 bases. Germline-derived CDR1 and CDR2 are SGHTA and FQGTGA. The CDR3 totals 18 residues. CDR3 in amino acids: CASSPSGTSGRPTDTQYF. The CDR3 DNA follows: TGTGCCAGCAGCCCCTCGGGGACTAGCGGGAGGCCCACAGATACGCAGTATTTT.

The chain employs TRBV5-6 and TRBJ2-5; 7 bases line up with TRBD2. Per the germline V gene, CDR1 is SGHDT and CDR2 is YYEEEE. J was trimmed by 1 base and V by 4 bases; bases with no gene match: 4. The CDR3 contains 14 residues. The CDR3 DNA is TGTGCCAGCAGCCGCGGGGGTCTCCAAGAGACCCAGTACTTC. Translated, it gives CASSRGGLQETQYF.

This chain connects TRBV5-5 to TRBJ2-1; D is unclear. V was clipped by 4 bases and J by 8 bases, with 10 bases between them. Germline V lookup: CDR1 SGHKS, CDR2 YYEKEE (reference sequence). The CDR3 contains 12 residues. CDR3 sequence (DNA): TGTGCCAGCAGCCTAGACTTCTATGAGCAGTTCTTC. Amino acid sequence: CASSLDFYEQFF.

V is TRBV7-8 and J is TRBJ2-7; TRBD1 matches 8 bases. Unmatched junction bases numbered 7, after V lost 5 bases and J lost 7 bases. CDR1 is SGHVS, CDR2 FQNEAQ, per germline. CDR3 length: 13 amino acids. The CDR3 loop reads CASSTRTGWEQYF. The CDR3 DNA is TGTGCCAGCAGCACGCGGACAGGGTGGGAGCAGTACTTC.

The genes are TRBV2 and TRBJ2-7; 7 positions match TRBD1. Unmatched junction bases numbered 7, after V lost 8 bases and J lost 3 bases. This CDR3 is 13 amino acids long. CDR1 is SNHLY, CDR2 FYNNEI, per germline. CDR3 coding DNA: TGTGCCAGCCAGGGGGTTTCGCACTACGAGCAGTACTTC. Amino acids: CASQGVSHYEQYF.

The genes are TRBV11-2 and TRBJ2-2; 9 nucleotides line up with TRBD2. This CDR3 contains 16 residues. From germline, CDR1 is SGHAT and CDR2 FQNNGV. The junction had 8 bases not matched to a gene; V was cut back by 5 bases and J by 4 bases. CDR3 nucleotide sequence: TGTGCCAGCAGCCAGGATAGCGGGGGACTCACCGGGGAGCTGTTTTTT. This translates into CASSQDSGGLTGELFF.

The table lists this clone with a count of one. The genes are TRBV5-6 and TRBJ2-7, with 11 bases aligning to TRBD2. The CDR3 covers 17 residues. The V and J ends lost 2 bases and 0 bases, in that order; junction bases with no gene match: 7. Germline CDR1 reads SGHDT; CDR2 reads YYEEEE. The CDR3 spells CASSLRTSGQSSYEQYF. In nucleotides, the CDR3 is TGTGCCAGCAGCTTAAGGACTAGCGGGCAGAGCTCCTACGAGCAGTACTTC.